The 26 T cell receptor beta chains below all came from one sample that was sequenced in a study of tumor and adjacent non-tumor tissue in lung cancer. The template was RNA from unsorted bulk tissue. A modified ARM-PCR protocol with three rounds of nested PCR amplified TCRbeta. One entry per CDR3 protein results from TCRdb running MiXCR on the multiplex PCR reads. This sample yields tens of thousands of distinct CDR3 sequences, of which 55% to 80% are seen a single time; roughly 9% belongs to the top ten. Sequencing was done on a sample of lung tumor tissue. The receptors were sampled from a woman between 40 and 50 years old with non-small cell lung cancer.

Only one count was recorded for this clonotype. One end of the junction is discordant with germline, which a read error may explain. The chain employs TRBV7-9 and TRBJ2-5; TRBD1 or TRBD2 may be the D gene (6 bases each). Germline V lookup: CDR1 SEHNR, CDR2 FQNEAQ (reference sequence). CDR3 length: 15 amino acids. CDR3 sequence (DNA): TGTGCCAGCAGCCCGGGGGCTGGGGTAAGAGAGTCCCAGTACTTT. This codes for CASSPGAGVRESQYF. Full variable domain (remainder filled in from reference TRBV7-9 and TRBJ2-5): DTGVSQNPRHKITKRGQNVTFRCDPISEHNRLYWYRQTLGQGPEFLTYFQNEAQLEKSRLLSDRFSAERPKGSFSTLEIQRTEQGDSAMYLCASSPGAGVRESQYFGPGTRLLVL.

A note on this clonotype: The junction and the germline gene differ at one end; a read error may be behind it. The rearrangement links TRBV4-2 to TRBJ2-1, with D perhaps TRBD1 or TRBD2 (5 bases each). CDR1 is LGHNA and CDR2 is YNFKEQ in the germline V gene. The CDR3 runs to 18 residues. CDR3 coding DNA: TGTGCCAGCAGCCAAGATTACCGAACTAGTGGGACCTACAATGAGCGGTTCTTC. Amino acids: CASSQDYRTSGTYNERFF.

V gene TRBV4-1 combines with J gene TRBJ2-3, with 12 bases lining up with TRBD2. Germline trimming cut 10 bases from V and 14 bases from J; bases unmatched to any gene: 22. CDR1 and CDR2 (germline): MGHRA, YSYEKL. This CDR3 has 16 residues. The DNA of the CDR3 is TGCGCCACTGGGACTAGCGGGTCCTATAGCACAGATACACTGTATTTT. Protein sequence: CATGTSGSYSTDTLYF.

On this clonotype: Just one base apart from a much larger clone, this may be a read error. This chain joins TRBV5-6 and TRBJ2-3; 10 bases are shared with TRBD1. Germline V gene sequence: CDR1 SGHDT, CDR2 YYEEEE. There are 16 residues in the CDR3. The CDR3 region has the DNA TGTGCCAGCAGCGAACCCGGGACAGGGGAGGCAGATACGAAGTATTTT. Protein sequence: CASSEPGTGEADTKYF.

With regard to this clonotype: Relative to the germline gene, one junction end is altered; a read error may explain this. This chain joins TRBV30 and TRBJ1-5, with unresolved D. The CDR3 totals 14 residues. Germline CDR1 and CDR2: GTSNPN and SVGIG (reference sequence). CDR3 loop: CAWRSQFANQSQHF. As DNA, the CDR3 is TGTGCCTGGAGGTCACAGTTTGCCAATCAGTCCCAGCATTTT. Filled out from reference TRBV30 and TRBJ1-5, the complete variable domain reads SQTIHQWPATLVQPVGSPLSLECTVEGTSNPNLYWYRQAAGRGLQLLFYSVGIGQISSEVPQNLSASRPQDRQFILSSKKLLLSDSGFYLCAWRSQFANQSQHFGDGTRLSIL.

With respect to this clonotype: A read error may explain this, as a much larger clone is one base away. This chain connects TRBV2 to TRBJ2-5; TRBD2 agrees at 14 bases. The CDR3 is made up of 15 amino acids. Per germline, CDR1 SNHLY and CDR2 FYNNEI. The CDR3 protein is CDSSRGLAGEQTQYF. In nucleotides, the CDR3 is TGTGACAGCAGCCGGGGACTAGCGGGGGAACAGACCCAGTACTTC.

A remark on this clonotype: One junction end disagrees with the germline gene, perhaps due to a read error. The gene calls are TRBV6-5 and TRBJ2-2; weak D call: TRBD1 (6 bases). The CDR3 sequence is 13 residues long. Germline CDR1 is MNHEY and CDR2 is SVGAGI. CDR3 amino acids: CASNYRAPGELFF. The CDR3 coding sequence is TGTGCCAGCAACTATAGGGCACCAGGGGAACTGTTTTTT.

Remarks on this clonotype: Since no conserved phenylalanine or tryptophan closes the CDR3, a read error is the likely cause. The DNA is omitted, as the CDR3 cannot be located on it reliably, and the CDR3 follows TCRdb's listing. V and J are TRBV5-6 and TRBJ2-7. 13 amino acids form the CDR3, both terminal residues included. Germline CDR1 SGHDT, CDR2 YYEEEE. CDR3 region: CASSFFCPYERYL.

Concerning this clonotype itself: This could be a read error, since a much larger clone is one nucleotide away. The chain has TRBV20-1 and TRBJ2-7, with 9 positions matching TRBD2. Germline V gives CDR1 DFQATT, CDR2 SNEGSKA (reference sequence). The CDR3 runs 12 residues. Here the CDR3 reads CTAGGTVYEQYF. CDR3 nucleotide sequence: TGCACTGCGGGGGGGACAGTCTACGAGCAGTACTTC.

Of note for this clonotype: An end of the junction differs from the germline gene, which may be a read error. The genes are TRBV11-2 and TRBJ1-1; possible D gene TRBD1, 6 bases. Germline loops: CDR1 SGHAT, CDR2 FQNNGV. The CDR3 is 15 residues long. The DNA for the CDR3 is TGTGCCGGCAGCTTAGAAGGGGGGGCGGTCACTGAAGCTTTCTTT. The encoded protein is CAGSLEGGAVTEAFF.

Concerning this clonotype: At one end, the junction sequence differs from germline, possibly due to a read error. This chain joins TRBV5-1 and TRBJ2-1; D may be TRBD1 or TRBD2 (5 bases each). Germline CDR1 SGHRS, CDR2 YFSETQ. CDR3 size: 16 residues. The CDR3 here is CTSSLIRGVGYNEQFF. In DNA form, the CDR3 reads TGCACCAGTAGCTTAATAAGGGGAGTGGGCTACAATGAGCAGTTCTTC.

Turning to this clonotype: Compared with germline, one end of the junction differs, possibly owing to a read error. The J gene is TRBJ2-2, the V gene TRBV6-6, with D possibly called TRBD1 or TRBD2 (5 bases each). Germline CDR1 and CDR2: MNHNY and SVGAGI (reference sequence). The CDR3 length is 16 residues. CDR3 residues: CASSYGAGKGTGELCF. As DNA, the CDR3 is TGTGCCAGCAGTTATGGGGCCGGGAAGGGCACCGGGGAGCTGTGTTTT.

Notes on this clonotype: It may be a read error: a sequence one base away is much more abundant. The chain joins TRBV5-4 to TRBJ1-1; tentatively, D is TRBD1 (5 bases). The CDR3 length is 14 residues. The germline CDR1 and CDR2 sequences are SGHNT and YYREEE (reference sequence). CDR3 protein: CTSSLTMGDTEAFF. In nucleotides, the CDR3 is TGTACCAGCAGCTTGACAATGGGGGACACTGAAGCTTTCTTT.

A remark on this clonotype: An end of the junction differs from the germline gene, which may be a read error. This chain links TRBV29-1 with TRBJ2-1; 8 bases map to TRBD2. The CDR3 totals 17 residues. The V gene's germline CDR1 is SQVTM and CDR2 ANQGSEA. The CDR3 region is CSVGGETGGPVGNERSF. DNA for the CDR3: TGCAGCGTGGGAGGGGAAACGGGAGGGCCCGTCGGCAATGAGCGGTCCTTC.

This chain joins TRBV20-1 and TRBJ2-4; perhaps TRBD1 as D (6 bases). The germline CDR1 and CDR2 sequences are DFQATT and SNEGSKA (reference sequence). Trimming left V 6 bases short and J 1 base short, with 13 bases between. The CDR3 runs to 14 residues. The CDR3 region has the DNA TGCAGTGCCCCCGCAGGGGACGCCAAAAACATTCAGTACTTC. As protein: CSAPAGDAKNIQYF.

This clonotype has a count of ten or more. The V gene is TRBV6-5, the J gene TRBJ1-2; 10 bases match TRBD1. With V trimmed by 1 base and J by 3 bases, 8 bases remained unmatched. The CDR3 consists of 17 residues. From germline, CDR1 is MNHEY and CDR2 SVGAGI. For the CDR3, the DNA is TGTGCCAGCAGTTACTTAACCGGGACAGGGGAACACTATGGCTACACCTTC. Amino acid sequence: CASSYLTGTGEHYGYTF.

V and J are TRBV6-1 and TRBJ1-4, with D perhaps TRBD1 (6 bases). This CDR3 is built from 16 residues. V shed 11 bases and J shed 5 bases, with 24 bases lying between them. Germline CDR1 reads MNHNS; CDR2 reads SASEGT. The CDR3 loop reads CACNESFDRRNEKLFF. DNA for the CDR3: TGTGCCTGCAATGAATCCTTTGACAGGCGAAATGAAAAACTGTTTTTT.

This chain links TRBV5-4 with TRBJ1-2; possibly TRBD1 for D (5 bases). The CDR3 runs 14 residues. Germline CDR1 is SGHNT and CDR2 is YYREEE (reference sequence). CDR3 region: CASGQFDRYNGYTF. CDR3 nucleotide sequence: TGTGCTAGCGGCCAATTCGACAGATACAATGGCTACACCTTC. Full variable domain (remainder filled in from reference TRBV5-4 and TRBJ1-2): ETGVTQSPTHLIKTRGQQVTLRCSSQSGHNTVSWYQQALGQGPQFIFQYYREEENGRGNFPPRFSGLQFPNYSSELNVNALELDDSALYLCASGQFDRYNGYTFGSGTRLTVV.

For this clonotype: One junction end disagrees with the germline gene, perhaps due to a read error. The V gene is TRBV4-1, the J gene TRBJ1-5; the D is unclear. CDR1 and CDR2 from the germline V gene are MGHRA and YSYEKL. This CDR3 has 16 amino acids. CDR3 region: CVSSQDLQNSNQPQHF. CDR3 bases: TGTGTCAGCAGCCAAGATCTACAGAACTCGAATCAGCCCCAGCATTTT.

Worth noting for this clonotype: A much larger clone differs by one base, so this may be a read error. The V gene is TRBV20-1, the J gene TRBJ2-7, with D tentatively TRBD1 (6 bases). Germline CDR1 and CDR2: DFQATT and SNEGSKA (reference sequence). This CDR3 contains 14 residues. The V end lost 2 bases, the J end lost 2 bases, and 13 bases lay between the germline ends. The CDR3 here is CSARTLTGPYEQYF. The CDR3 coding sequence is TGCAGTGCTAGAACCCTGACAGGTCCCTACGAGCAGTACTTC.

At least ten counts were recorded for this clonotype. V is TRBV6-2 or TRBV6-3 and J is TRBJ1-2; D is undetermined. The CDR3 is 11 residues long. Trimming shortened V by 6 bases and J by 4 bases, and 6 bases separated the two germline ends. The germline CDR1 and CDR2 sequences are MNHEY and SVGEGT. The CDR3 coding sequence is TGTGCCAGCAGCTGGACCTATGGCTACACCTTC. It yields the protein CASSWTYGYTF.

In regard to this clonotype: The junction shows a germline mismatch at one end, possibly a read error. V gene TRBV6-5 combines with J gene TRBJ2-2; D is possibly TRBD2 (5 bases). The CDR3 has 16 residues. Per germline, CDR1 MNHEY and CDR2 SVGAGI. The CDR3 nucleotides are TGTGCCAGCAGTTACTCGCCCCGGGCGGTACACCGGGGAGCTGTTTTT. Protein product: CASSYSPRAVHRGAVF.

With respect to this clonotype: Lacking the conserved final phenylalanine or tryptophan, this CDR3 likely reflects a read error. The chain has TRBV20-1 and TRBJ2-5; D not certain. Trimming shortened V by 5 bases and J by 2 bases, and 18 bases separated the two germline ends. The CDR3 runs 15 residues. Germline-derived CDR1 and CDR2 are DFQATT and SNEGSKA (reference sequence). The CDR3 here is CSAVPHSCGQETQYL. Here the CDR3 DNA reads TGCAGTGCTGTTCCTCACTCTTGCGGACAAGAGACCCAGTACTTA.

In the case of this clonotype: At one end the junction does not follow the germline gene, possibly because of a read error. The rearrangement joins TRBV12-3 or TRBV12-4 to TRBJ1-6; D perhaps matches TRBD1 (6 bases). The CDR3 runs to 17 residues. The CDR3 DNA reads TGTGCCAGCAGTTTCAGGTTTCAAGAGGGGGTCTTTTCACCCCTCCACTTC. It translates to CASSFRFQEGVFSPLHF.

As concerns this clonotype: One end of the junction varies from germline; a read error may be responsible. The DNA for the CDR3 is TGCGCCAGCTGCCAAGACTGGAGGACAGGGTGGTACGAGCAGTACTTC. Encoded protein: CASCQDWRTGWYEQYF. This chain links TRBV4-1 with TRBJ2-7; TRBD1 agrees at 8 bases. Germline V gene sequence: CDR1 MGHRA, CDR2 YSYEKL. CDR3 length: 16 amino acids.

This clonotype was seen more than once but under ten times. This CDR3 is missing its conserved last phenylalanine or tryptophan, likely due to a read error. The V gene is TRBV6-5, the J gene TRBJ2-7, with D perhaps TRBD1 (6 bases). CDR1 and CDR2 (germline): MNHEY, SVGAGI. The CDR3 is 14 residues long. This chain's CDR3 is CASSYGQKGYEQYY. The DNA for the CDR3 is TGTGCTAGCAGTTACGGACAGAAGGGGTACGAGCAGTACTAC.